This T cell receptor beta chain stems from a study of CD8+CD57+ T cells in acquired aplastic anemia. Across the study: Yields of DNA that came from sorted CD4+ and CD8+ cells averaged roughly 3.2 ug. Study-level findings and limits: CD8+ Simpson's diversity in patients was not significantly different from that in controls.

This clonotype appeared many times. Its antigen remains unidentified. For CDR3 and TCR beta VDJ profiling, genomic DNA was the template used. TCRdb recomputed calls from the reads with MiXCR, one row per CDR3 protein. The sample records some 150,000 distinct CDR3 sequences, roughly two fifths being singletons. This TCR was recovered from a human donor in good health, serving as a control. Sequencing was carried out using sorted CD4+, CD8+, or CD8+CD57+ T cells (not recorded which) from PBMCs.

The CDR3 is CASGFSRNEQFF. Here the CDR3 DNA reads TGTGCTAGTGGTTTCTCCCGCAATGAGCAGTTCTTC. The V and J genes are TRBV12-5 and TRBJ2-1; unclear D gene. The V gene's germline CDR1 is LGHNT and CDR2 FRNRAP. With 3 bases removed from V and 6 bases from J, the gap between germline ends came to 6 bases. The CDR3 runs to 12 residues.